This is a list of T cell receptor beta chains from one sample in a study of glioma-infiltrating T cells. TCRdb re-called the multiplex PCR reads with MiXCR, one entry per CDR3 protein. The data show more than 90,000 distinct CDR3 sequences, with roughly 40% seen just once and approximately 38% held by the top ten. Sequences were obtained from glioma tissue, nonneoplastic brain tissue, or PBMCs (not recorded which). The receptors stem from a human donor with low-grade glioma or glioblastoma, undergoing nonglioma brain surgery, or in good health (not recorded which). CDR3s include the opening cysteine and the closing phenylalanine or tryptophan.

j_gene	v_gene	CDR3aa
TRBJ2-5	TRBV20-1	CSALRDIQETQYF
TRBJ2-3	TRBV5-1	CASRSGNTQYF
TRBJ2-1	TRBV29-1	CSAVSFTGPHNEQFF
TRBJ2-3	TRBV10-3	CAISLAGNADTQYF
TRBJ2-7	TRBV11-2	CASSLTSRYEQYF
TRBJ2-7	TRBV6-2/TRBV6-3	CASRGTPDRGEDEQYF
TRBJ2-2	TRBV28	CASSPPTPGQRTGELFF
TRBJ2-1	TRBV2	CASLPGGYDEQFF
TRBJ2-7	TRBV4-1	CARTTGKHEQYF
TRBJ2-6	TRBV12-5	CASGLVRLATDYSGVNVLTF
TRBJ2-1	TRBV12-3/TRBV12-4	CASSLSPNNEQFF
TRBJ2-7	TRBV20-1	CSARDRHHEQYF
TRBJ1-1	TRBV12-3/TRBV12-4	CASSLRDRNTEAFF
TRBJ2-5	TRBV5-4	CASSSGAAQETQYF
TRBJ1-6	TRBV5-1	CASSLAGQGASPLHF
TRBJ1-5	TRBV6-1	CASSRQSNQHQHF
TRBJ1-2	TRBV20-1	CSVPTQGNYGYTF
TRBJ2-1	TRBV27	CASSLGTGYNEQSF
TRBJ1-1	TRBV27	CASGEGADGENTEAFF
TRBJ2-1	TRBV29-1	CSDQEGGLEQFF
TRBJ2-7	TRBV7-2	CASSWTVVEQYF
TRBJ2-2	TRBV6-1	CASRGRPQDLGAGELFF
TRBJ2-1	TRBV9	CAGSAGTSSNEQFF
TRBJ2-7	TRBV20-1	CSAGTSGGAGEQYF
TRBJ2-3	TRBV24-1	CATGTGLAGVGTDTQYF
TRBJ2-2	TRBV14	CASSLRGLAGDNTGELFF
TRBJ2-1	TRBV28	CASSLSPGLETDEQFF
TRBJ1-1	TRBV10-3	CAISEQGAPGTEAFF
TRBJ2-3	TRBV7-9	CASSPDPAGTQYF
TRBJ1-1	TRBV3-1	CASNPNRQGTEGFF
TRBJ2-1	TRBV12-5	CASGPGLGNEQFF
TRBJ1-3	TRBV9	CASSVGDRLYGNTIYF